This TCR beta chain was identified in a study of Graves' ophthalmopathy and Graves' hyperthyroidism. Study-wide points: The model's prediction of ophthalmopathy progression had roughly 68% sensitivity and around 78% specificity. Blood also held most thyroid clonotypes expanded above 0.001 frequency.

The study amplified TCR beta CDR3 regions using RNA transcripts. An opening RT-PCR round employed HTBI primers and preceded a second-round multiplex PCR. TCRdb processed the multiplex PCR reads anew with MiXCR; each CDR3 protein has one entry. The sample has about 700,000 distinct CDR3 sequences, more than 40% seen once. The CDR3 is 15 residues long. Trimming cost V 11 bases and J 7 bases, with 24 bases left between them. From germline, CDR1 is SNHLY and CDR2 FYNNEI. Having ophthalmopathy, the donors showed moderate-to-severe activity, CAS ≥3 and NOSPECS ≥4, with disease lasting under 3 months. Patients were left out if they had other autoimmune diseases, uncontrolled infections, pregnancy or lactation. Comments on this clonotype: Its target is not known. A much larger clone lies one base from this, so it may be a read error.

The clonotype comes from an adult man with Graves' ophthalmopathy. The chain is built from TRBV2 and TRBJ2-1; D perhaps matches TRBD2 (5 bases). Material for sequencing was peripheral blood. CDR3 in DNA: TGTGCCGGCTCGGGGAGCTCGACGGCAGAAAATGAGCAGTTCTTC. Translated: CAGSGSSTAENEQFF.